The clone carrying this T cell receptor (beta chain) was recorded a few times. Its antigen is unknown. This specimen belongs to a study of blood T cells in healthy people across ages. A sample-barcoded 5' primer and a J-beta primer mix were used in a second PCR of roughly 6 to 12 cycles. One entry per CDR3 protein results from TCRdb running MiXCR on the 5' RACE reads. The sample includes 780,000 or so distinct CDR3 sequences, around 25% of them seen just once. Study-wide results and caveats: In long-lived donors, naive CD4+ cell counts and diversity exceeded those of aged donors. CMV status of donors was not determined, possibly confounding expanded clonotype changes.

The junction had 9 bases not matched to a gene; V was cut back by 5 bases and J by 3 bases. Germline V gives CDR1 DFQATT, CDR2 SNEGSKA (reference sequence). The CDR3 runs to 14 residues. This sample was shared with a second study, whose subject was T cells of mothers and their children.

Sequenced sample: blood. V and J are TRBV20-1 and TRBJ2-7, with TRBD2 identical over 8 bases. This sequence originates from a boy between 5 and 17 years old in good health. The CDR3 region has the DNA TGCAGTGCTGGGAAAAGCGGGGGTAACTACGAGCAGTACTTC. Encoded protein: CSAGKSGGNYEQYF.